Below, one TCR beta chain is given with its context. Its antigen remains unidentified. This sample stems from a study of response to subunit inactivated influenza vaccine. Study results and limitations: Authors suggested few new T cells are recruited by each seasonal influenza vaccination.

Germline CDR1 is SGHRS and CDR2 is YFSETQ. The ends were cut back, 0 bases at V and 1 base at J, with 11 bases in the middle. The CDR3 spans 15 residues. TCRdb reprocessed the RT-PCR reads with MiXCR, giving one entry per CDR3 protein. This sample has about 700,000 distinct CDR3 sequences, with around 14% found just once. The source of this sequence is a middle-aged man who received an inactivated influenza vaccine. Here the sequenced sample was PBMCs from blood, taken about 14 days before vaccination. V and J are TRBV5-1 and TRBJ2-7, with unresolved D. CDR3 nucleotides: TGCGCCAGCAGCTTGGCCAGGTACAGATCCTACGAGCAGTACTTC. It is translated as CASSLARYRSYEQYF.